What follows is one T cell receptor (beta chain) and its context. As handled by the study authors: Researchers report that nucleated cell counts were estimated from reference gene primer amplification. Using immunoSEQ multiplex PCR, the repertoire was profiled, and TCRdb retains in-frame clones only, with some absent. V and J calls and clone size come straight from that table; D and trimming were deduced from the DNA. The data contain 250,000 or so clones, roughly 80% of them singletons. The data stem from a study of blood T cell repertoires in COVID-19. For the study at large: The study drew acute and convalescent COVID-19 samples from the United States, Italy and Spain. Nucleic acid was either cDNA or gDNA, and it came from T cells, B-cell-depleted T cells, or PBMCs.

The specimen was peripheral blood. This TCR derives from an elderly man with acute or convalescent COVID-19.

The CDR3, as DNA: TGCAGTGCTAGTGAATTTGGACAGTTCTATAGCAATCAGCCCCAGCATTTT. The encoded protein is CSASEFGQFYSNQPQHF. The chain couples TRBV20-1 to TRBJ1-5, with D perhaps matching TRBD1 (6 bases). The germline gives CDR1 DFQATT, CDR2 SNEGSKA (reference sequence). The CDR3 extends over 17 amino acids. Deletions cut 3 bases from V and 0 bases from J, with 18 bases between.